Listed below are T cell receptor beta chains from one sample, sequenced in a study of T cells in Graves' hyperthyroidism and ophthalmopathy. In TCRdb, the multiplex PCR reads were re-called with MiXCR into one record per CDR3 protein. In the table there are fewer than 450,000 distinct CDR3 sequences, 15% to 20% of which are singletons. Sequencing was performed on blood. The source is a woman younger than 45 with Graves' hyperthyroidism that later progressed to Graves' ophthalmopathy. CDR3s leave out the opening cysteine and the closing phenylalanine or tryptophan.

cdr3_aa,v_call,j_call
ASSFHGTASYNSPLH,TRBV28,TRBJ1-6
AWTGGNEQF,TRBV30,TRBJ2-1
ASSPQPSRNTEAF,TRBV18,TRBJ1-1
ASSQPWGADDTQY,TRBV6-2/TRBV6-3,TRBJ2-3
AWSGDRGWYGYT,TRBV30,TRBJ1-2
ATSDPGQGNQPQH,TRBV24-1,TRBJ1-5
ASSYYGELF,TRBV27,TRBJ2-2
ASNFDRKSEQF,TRBV5-1,TRBJ2-1
ASSPARDSGANVLT,TRBV18,TRBJ2-6
ASSSSTRQGEQY,TRBV28,TRBJ2-7
ASSYSPRALTGNEQF,TRBV6-2/TRBV6-3,TRBJ2-1
ASSGTSGYNEQF,TRBV6-1,TRBJ2-1
ASSQTGVTEAF,TRBV3-1,TRBJ1-1
ASSYSGGGNGYT,TRBV6-5,TRBJ1-2
ASSHLPGLAGDGADTQY,TRBV5-5,TRBJ2-3
ASSSMSGTGSPQETQY,TRBV7-2,TRBJ2-5
ASSLGQGYEAF,TRBV5-1,TRBJ1-1